This T cell receptor (beta chain) appears in the sequencing data of a study of human T cells and chemical hapten exposure. Whole-study results and caveats: Unchanged with DPC sensitization were TCRs above 1 in 1000 frequency.

This sample's time point: patch test 1, 2 weeks after DPC sensitization. Treatment in this sample: therapeutic diphenylcyclopropenone sensitization with weekly scalp DPC. Total RNA was isolated from whole blood that had not been fractionated. The CDR3 contains 15 residues. Germline CDR1 is MNHEY and CDR2 is SVGAGI. The trim removed 6 bases at V and 9 bases at J, leaving 8 bases unmatched. Original handling: Samples ranged from about 20,000 to 750,000 TCRs, with a median of approximately 100,000. TCRdb independently ran MiXCR on the RACE reads; one entry per CDR3 protein. Here the V and J calls rest on TCRdb's processing, not on the authors' analysis. The sample records roughly 190,000 distinct CDR3 sequences, about a fifth being singletons. This clonotype came up a few times. Its matching antigen is unknown.

The sequence was obtained from a woman between 45 and 65 years old with alopecia areata. Some clones in this sample may be carry-over from other donors' samples. The gene calls are TRBV6-5 and TRBJ1-6; 10 bases are a match to TRBD1. The source material was whole blood, sampled in connection with sensitization to the hapten diphenylcyclopropenone (DPC). This CDR3 reads CASSLGDRGLSPLHF. The CDR3 DNA follows: TGTGCCAGCAGCTTGGGGGACAGGGGACTTTCACCCCTCCACTTT.